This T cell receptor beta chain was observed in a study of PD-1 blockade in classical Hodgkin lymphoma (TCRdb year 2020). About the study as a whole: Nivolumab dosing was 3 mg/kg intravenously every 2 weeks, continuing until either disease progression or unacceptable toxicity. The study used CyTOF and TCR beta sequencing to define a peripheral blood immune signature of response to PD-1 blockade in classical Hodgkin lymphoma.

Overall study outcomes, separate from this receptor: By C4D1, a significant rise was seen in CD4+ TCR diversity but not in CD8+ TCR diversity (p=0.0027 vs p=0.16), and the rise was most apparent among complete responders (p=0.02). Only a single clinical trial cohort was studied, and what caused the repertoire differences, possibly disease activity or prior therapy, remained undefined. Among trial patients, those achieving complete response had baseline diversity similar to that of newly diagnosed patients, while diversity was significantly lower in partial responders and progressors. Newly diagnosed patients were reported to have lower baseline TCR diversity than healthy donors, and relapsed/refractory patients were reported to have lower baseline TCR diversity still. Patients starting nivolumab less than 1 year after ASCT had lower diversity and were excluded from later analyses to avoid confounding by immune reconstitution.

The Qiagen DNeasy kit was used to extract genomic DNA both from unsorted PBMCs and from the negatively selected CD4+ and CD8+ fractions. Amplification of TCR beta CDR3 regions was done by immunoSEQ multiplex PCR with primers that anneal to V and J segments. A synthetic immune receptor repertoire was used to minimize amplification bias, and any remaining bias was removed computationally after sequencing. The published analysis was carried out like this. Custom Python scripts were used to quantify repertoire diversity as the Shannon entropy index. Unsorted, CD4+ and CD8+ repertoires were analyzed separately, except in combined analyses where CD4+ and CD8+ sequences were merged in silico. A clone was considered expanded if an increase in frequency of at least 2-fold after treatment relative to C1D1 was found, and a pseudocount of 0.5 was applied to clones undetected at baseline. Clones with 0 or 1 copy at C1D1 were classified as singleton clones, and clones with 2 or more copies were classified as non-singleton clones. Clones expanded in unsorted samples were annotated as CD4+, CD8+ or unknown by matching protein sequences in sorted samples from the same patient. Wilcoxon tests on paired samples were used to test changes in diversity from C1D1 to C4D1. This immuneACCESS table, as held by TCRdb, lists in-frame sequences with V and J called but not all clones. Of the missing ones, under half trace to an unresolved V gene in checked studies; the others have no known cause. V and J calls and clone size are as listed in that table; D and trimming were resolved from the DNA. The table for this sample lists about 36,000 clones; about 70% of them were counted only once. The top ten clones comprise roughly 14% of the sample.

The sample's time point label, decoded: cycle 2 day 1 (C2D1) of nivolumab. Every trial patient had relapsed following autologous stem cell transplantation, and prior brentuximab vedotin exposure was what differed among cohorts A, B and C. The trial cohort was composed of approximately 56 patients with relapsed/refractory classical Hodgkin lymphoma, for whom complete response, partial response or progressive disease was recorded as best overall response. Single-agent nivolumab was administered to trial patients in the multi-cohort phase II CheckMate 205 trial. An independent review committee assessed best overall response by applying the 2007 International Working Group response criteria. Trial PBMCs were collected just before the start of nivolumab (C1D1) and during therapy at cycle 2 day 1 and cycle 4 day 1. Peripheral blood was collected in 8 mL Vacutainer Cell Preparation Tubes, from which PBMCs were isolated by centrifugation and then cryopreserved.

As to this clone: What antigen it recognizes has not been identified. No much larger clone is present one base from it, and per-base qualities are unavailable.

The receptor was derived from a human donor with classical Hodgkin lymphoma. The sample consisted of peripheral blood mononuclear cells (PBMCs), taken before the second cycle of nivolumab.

For the CDR3, the sequence is CTSSQVRLAKSSYNEQFF. The sequenced DNA: TGCACCAGCAGCCAAGTTAGACTAGCGAAGAGCTCCTACAATGAGCAGTTCTTC. The sequence joins TRBV1 to TRBJ2-1; the D segment call TRBD2 is taken from the table without a DNA check. TRBV1 has pseudogene status. The CDR3, from cysteine to phenylalanine, totals 18 residues. The DNA shown is the 54-base CDR3, in frame from base 1.